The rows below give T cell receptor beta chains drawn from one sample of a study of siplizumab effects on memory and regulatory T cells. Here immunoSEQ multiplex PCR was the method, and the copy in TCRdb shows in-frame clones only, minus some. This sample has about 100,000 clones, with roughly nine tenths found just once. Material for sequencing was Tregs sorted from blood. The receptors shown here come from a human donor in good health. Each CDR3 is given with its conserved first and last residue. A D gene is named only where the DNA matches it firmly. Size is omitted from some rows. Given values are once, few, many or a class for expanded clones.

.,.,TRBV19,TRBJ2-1,CASTGVPYNEQFF,TGTGCCAGTACCGGGGTTCCTTACAATGAGCAGTTCTTC
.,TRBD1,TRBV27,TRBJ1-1,CASSSRQGARTEAFF,TGTGCCAGCAGTTCAAGACAGGGGGCGCGGACTGAAGCTTTCTTT
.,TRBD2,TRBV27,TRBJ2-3,CASTFLAGGPSDTQYF,TGTGCCAGCACTTTTTTAGCGGGAGGGCCTTCAGATACGCAGTATTTT
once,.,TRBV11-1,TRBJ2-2,CASSLAGLNTGELFF,TGTGCCAGCAGCTTAGCCGGTTTGAACACCGGGGAGCTGTTTTTT
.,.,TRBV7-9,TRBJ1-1,CASSLGHVNTEAFF,TGTGCCAGCAGTCTCGGACACGTTAACACTGAAGCTTTCTTT
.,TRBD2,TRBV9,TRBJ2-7,CASSVDLAGEYEQYF,TGTGCCAGCAGCGTAGATCTGGCGGGAGAGTACGAGCAGTACTTC
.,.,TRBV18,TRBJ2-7,CASSQGDEQYF,TGTGCCAGCTCACAGGGGGACGAGCAGTACTTC
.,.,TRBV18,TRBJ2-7,CASSQSYEQYF,TGTGCCAGCTCCCAGAGTTACGAGCAGTACTTC
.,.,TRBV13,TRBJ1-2,CASSLGPQIYGYTF,TGTGCCAGCAGCTTAGGCCCACAGATCTATGGCTACACCTTC
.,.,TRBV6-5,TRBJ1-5,CASGNQPQHF,TGTGCCAGCGGAAATCAGCCCCAGCATTTT
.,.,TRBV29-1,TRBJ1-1,CSVCWSREVSTEAFF,TGCAGCGTTTGTTGGTCCCGAGAGGTCAGCACTGAAGCTTTCTTT
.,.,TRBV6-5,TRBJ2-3,CASSYSNAATDTQYF,TGTGCCAGCAGTTACTCGAATGCAGCCACAGATACGCAGTATTTT
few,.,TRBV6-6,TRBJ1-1,CASSQYTEAFF,TGTGCCAGCAGCCAATACACTGAAGCTTTCTTT
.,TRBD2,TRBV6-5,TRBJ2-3,CATRLAGATDTQYF,TGTGCCACCAGACTAGCGGGAGCCACAGATACGCAGTATTTT
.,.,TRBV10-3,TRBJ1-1,CAIRRQGLNTEAFF,TGTGCCATCCGGAGGCAGGGACTGAACACTGAAGCTTTCTTT
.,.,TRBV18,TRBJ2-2,CASSLDRANTGELFF,TGTGCCAGCTCACTTGACCGCGCGAACACCGGGGAGCTGTTTTTT
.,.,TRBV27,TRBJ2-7,CASSSRGNSYEQYF,TGTGCCAGCAGTTCCAGGGGAAACTCCTACGAGCAGTACTTC
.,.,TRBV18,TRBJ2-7,CASSPLPGTYEQYF,TGTGCCAGCTCACCACTGCCGGGAACCTACGAGCAGTACTTC
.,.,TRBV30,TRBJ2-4,CASSTGANGNIQYF,TGTGCCTCATCCACCGGGGCGAATGGAAACATTCAGTACTTC
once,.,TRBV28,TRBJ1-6,CASSLRVDNSPLHF,TGTGCCAGCAGTTTAAGGGTGGATAATTCACCCCTCCACTTT
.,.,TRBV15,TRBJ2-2,CATSEREYTGELFF,TGTGCCACCTCCGAACGGGAGTACACCGGGGAGCTGTTTTTT
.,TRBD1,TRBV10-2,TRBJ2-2,CASSDGTGGLGELFF,TGCGCCAGCAGTGATGGGACAGGGGGCCTCGGGGAGCTGTTTTTT
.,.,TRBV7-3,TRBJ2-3,CASSPTGQREDTQYF,TGTGCCAGCAGCCCAACCGGACAGAGAGAAGATACGCAGTATTTT
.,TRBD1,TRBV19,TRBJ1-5,CASSAKGTGWNFYQPQHF,TGTGCCAGTAGTGCTAAGGGGACAGGGTGGAATTTCTATCAGCCCCAGCATTTT
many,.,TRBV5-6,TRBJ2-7,CASSTDLSYEQYF,TGTGCCAGCAGTACCGACTTATCCTACGAGCAGTACTTC
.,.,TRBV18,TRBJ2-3,CASSPVTLSTDTQYF,TGTGCCAGCTCACCGGTAACCCTCAGCACAGATACGCAGTATTTT
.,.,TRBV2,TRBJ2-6,CASSRAGRLSGANVLTF,TGTGCCAGCTCTCGGGCAGGACGACTCTCTGGGGCCAACGTCCTGACTTTC
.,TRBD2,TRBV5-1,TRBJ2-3,CASSSTSGITDTQYF,TGTGCCAGCAGCTCGACTAGCGGCATAACAGATACGCAGTATTTT
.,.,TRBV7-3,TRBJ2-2,CASSGVNTGELFF,TGTGCCAGCAGCGGGGTGAACACCGGGGAGCTGTTTTTT
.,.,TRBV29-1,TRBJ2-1,CSTSAGNEQFF,TGCAGCACCTCAGCTGGTAATGAGCAGTTCTTC
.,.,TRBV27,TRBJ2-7,CASSFWLTRSYEQYF,TGTGCCAGCAGTTTTTGGCTAACCCGCTCCTACGAGCAGTACTTC
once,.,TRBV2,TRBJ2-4,CASSGTNSLAKNIQYF,TGTGCCAGCAGTGGGACAAACTCCTTAGCCAAAAACATTCAGTACTTC
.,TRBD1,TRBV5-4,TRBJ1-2,CASSHGTEANYSYTF,TGTGCCAGCAGCCATGGGACAGAAGCTAACTATAGCTACACCTTC
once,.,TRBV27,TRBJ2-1,CAIKPHSSYNEQFF,TGTGCCATCAAACCTCATAGCTCCTACAATGAGCAGTTCTTC
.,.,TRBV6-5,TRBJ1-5,CASKIRGGDQPQHF,TGTGCCAGCAAAATAAGGGGGGGCGATCAGCCCCAGCATTTT
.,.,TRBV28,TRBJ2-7,CASTATGRAHEQYF,TGTGCCAGCACCGCGACTGGAAGGGCCCACGAGCAGTACTTC
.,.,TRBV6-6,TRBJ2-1,CASSLLTGTGRHEQFF,TGTGCCAGCAGTCTTTTAACGGGCACTGGTAGGCATGAGCAGTTCTTC